These T cell receptor beta chains were read from a single sample in a study of T-cell reconstitution after alpha-beta-depleted transplantation in children. TCRdb redid the calling of the PCR reads with MiXCR, one entry per CDR3 protein. The sample holds about 200,000 distinct CDR3 sequences; approximately 7% are singletons and the top ten take less than 7%. The sequencing here drew on PBMCs, taken before TCRalphabeta/CD19-depleted stem cell transplant. All receptors derive from a boy aged 2 to 10 with acute lymphoblastic leukemia, due to receive a stem cell transplant. Both conserved end residues are part of each CDR3. Fields, in order: CDR3 DNA, CDR3 protein, J gene, clone size, D gene, V gene, CDR3 length. The D gene is left open where the match is weak. Size tells how often a clone was seen (once, few, many) or the class of an expanded clone, and some rows leave it out.

cdr3_nt: TGTGCCAGCAGTTTCGTTGGAGATAGCAATCAGCCCCAGCATTTT
cdr3_aa: CASSFVGDSNQPQHF
j_call: TRBJ1-5
clone_size: many
d_call: -
v_call: TRBV28
cdr3_length: 15

cdr3_nt: TGTGCCAGCAGCGCCCTTCTAGAGGCAGATACGCAGTATTTT
cdr3_aa: CASSALLEADTQYF
j_call: TRBJ2-3
clone_size: -
d_call: -
v_call: TRBV9
cdr3_length: 14

cdr3_nt: TGCGCCAGCAGCGTCGACAGGGGAGATACGCAGTATTTT
cdr3_aa: CASSVDRGDTQYF
j_call: TRBJ2-3
clone_size: few
d_call: TRBD1
v_call: TRBV5-1
cdr3_length: 13

cdr3_nt: TGTGCCAGCACCCTCTCACGGTCAGATACGCAGTATTTT
cdr3_aa: CASTLSRSDTQYF
j_call: TRBJ2-3
clone_size: many
d_call: -
v_call: TRBV7-2
cdr3_length: 13

cdr3_nt: TGTGCCAGCACCCCGGGGGGGACTGAAGCTTTCTTT
cdr3_aa: CASTPGGTEAFF
j_call: TRBJ1-1
clone_size: few
d_call: -
v_call: TRBV6-2/TRBV6-3
cdr3_length: 12

cdr3_nt: TGTGCCAGCAGCGGGGGGGCAGCCTACAATGAGCAGTTCTTC
cdr3_aa: CASSGGAAYNEQFF
j_call: TRBJ2-1
clone_size: -
d_call: -
v_call: TRBV11-2
cdr3_length: 14

cdr3_nt: TGCGCCAGCAGCCAAGAGAGGCTGACCTACGAGCAGTACTTC
cdr3_aa: CASSQERLTYEQYF
j_call: TRBJ2-7
clone_size: -
d_call: -
v_call: TRBV4-3
cdr3_length: 14

cdr3_nt: TGCGCCAGCAGCCCGGGACAGGGGGGTCAGAATGAGCAGTTCTTC
cdr3_aa: CASSPGQGGQNEQFF
j_call: TRBJ2-1
clone_size: few
d_call: TRBD1
v_call: TRBV4-3
cdr3_length: 15

cdr3_nt: TGTGCCAGCAGGAGGGACAGGGTGAGGGAGACCCAGTACTTC
cdr3_aa: CASRRDRVRETQYF
j_call: TRBJ2-5
clone_size: many
d_call: TRBD1
v_call: TRBV6-5
cdr3_length: 14

cdr3_nt: TGTGCCAGCAAAGTGGCGGGAGTCCACGAGCAGTACTTC
cdr3_aa: CASKVAGVHEQYF
j_call: TRBJ2-7
clone_size: many
d_call: TRBD2
v_call: TRBV6-1
cdr3_length: 13

cdr3_nt: TGCGCCAGCAGCCTAGGGACAGGGGCGGGACAAGAGACCCAGTACTTC
cdr3_aa: CASSLGTGAGQETQYF
j_call: TRBJ2-5
clone_size: -
d_call: TRBD1
v_call: TRBV5-1
cdr3_length: 16

cdr3_nt: TGTGCCAGCAGCCCGAGCCCCCGCACAGATACGCAGTATTTT
cdr3_aa: CASSPSPRTDTQYF
j_call: TRBJ2-3
clone_size: few
d_call: -
v_call: TRBV2
cdr3_length: 14

cdr3_nt: TGCGCCAGCCGACAGACATTACAGGGGGTTTCACCCCTCCACTTT
cdr3_aa: CASRQTLQGVSPLHF
j_call: TRBJ1-6
clone_size: -
d_call: TRBD1
v_call: TRBV5-1
cdr3_length: 15

cdr3_nt: TGTGCCAGCAGGTCAGGGGGAGATTCACCCCTCCACTTT
cdr3_aa: CASRSGGDSPLHF
j_call: TRBJ1-6
clone_size: few
d_call: TRBD1
v_call: TRBV2
cdr3_length: 13

cdr3_nt: TGTGCCAGCAGCCCTATCGGGGCGTTAGCTAATGAAAAACTGTTTTTT
cdr3_aa: CASSPIGALANEKLFF
j_call: TRBJ1-4
clone_size: many
d_call: -
v_call: TRBV28
cdr3_length: 16